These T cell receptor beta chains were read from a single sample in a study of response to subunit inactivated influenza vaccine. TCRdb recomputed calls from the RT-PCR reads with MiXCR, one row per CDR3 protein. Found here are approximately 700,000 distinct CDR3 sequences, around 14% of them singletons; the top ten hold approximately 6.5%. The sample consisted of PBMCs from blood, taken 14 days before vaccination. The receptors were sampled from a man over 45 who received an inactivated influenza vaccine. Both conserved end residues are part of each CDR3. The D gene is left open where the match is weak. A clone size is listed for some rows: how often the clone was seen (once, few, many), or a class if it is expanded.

CDR3aa: CASSLPPGLGSNEQFF
CDR3nt: TGTGCCAGCAGCTTACCCCCGGGACTAGGAAGCAATGAGCAGTTCTTC
abundance: -
len: 16
v_gene: TRBV7-8
d_gene: TRBD2
j_gene: TRBJ2-1

CDR3aa: CASSEPLPSMKYTF
CDR3nt: TGTGCCAGCAGTGAACCCCTCCCGTCTATGAAGTACACCTTC
abundance: few
len: 14
v_gene: TRBV25-1
d_gene: -
j_gene: TRBJ1-2

CDR3aa: CASSLDGLAGENGNEQFF
CDR3nt: TGTGCCAGCAGCTTGGATGGACTAGCGGGAGAGAACGGGAATGAGCAGTTCTTC
abundance: few
len: 18
v_gene: TRBV7-3
d_gene: TRBD2
j_gene: TRBJ2-1

CDR3aa: CASRGLGTGRSTDTQYF
CDR3nt: TGTGCCAGCAGAGGTCTAGGGACAGGGAGAAGCACAGATACGCAGTATTTT
abundance: many
len: 17
v_gene: TRBV12-3/TRBV12-4
d_gene: TRBD1
j_gene: TRBJ2-3

CDR3aa: CSVEWFGGAADTQYF
CDR3nt: TGCAGCGTTGAATGGTTCGGGGGGGCCGCAGATACGCAGTATTTT
abundance: -
len: 15
v_gene: TRBV29-1
d_gene: TRBD2
j_gene: TRBJ2-3

CDR3aa: CASGLGVLCNEQFF
CDR3nt: TGTGCCAGCGGCCTCGGGGTGCTCTGCAATGAGCAGTTCTTC
abundance: -
len: 14
v_gene: TRBV7-9
d_gene: -
j_gene: TRBJ2-1

CDR3aa: CASSPRAGEGSRVSDNSPLHF
CDR3nt: TGTGCCAGCAGCCCCAGGGCAGGAGAGGGGTCCAGGGTCTCCGATAATTCACCCCTCCACTTT
abundance: -
len: 21
v_gene: TRBV11-1
d_gene: -
j_gene: TRBJ1-6

CDR3aa: CASSHTQGREKTGLEQFF
CDR3nt: TGTGCCAGCAGTCACACCCAGGGGCGGGAGAAGACAGGGCTTGAGCAGTTCTTC
abundance: few
len: 18
v_gene: TRBV13
d_gene: -
j_gene: TRBJ2-1

CDR3aa: CASRLRTTTNEKLFF
CDR3nt: TGCGCCAGCAGACTTCGGACAACAACTAATGAAAAACTGTTTTTT
abundance: -
len: 15
v_gene: TRBV5-1
d_gene: -
j_gene: TRBJ1-4

CDR3aa: CASGRGRRMNTEAFF
CDR3nt: TGTGCCAGCGGCAGGGGAAGGCGGATGAACACTGAAGCTTTCTTT
abundance: -
len: 15
v_gene: TRBV2
d_gene: -
j_gene: TRBJ1-1

CDR3aa: CASSLFFRPGTQYF
CDR3nt: TGTGCCAGCAGCTTGTTTTTTCGCCCGGGTACGCAGTATTTT
abundance: many
len: 14
v_gene: TRBV5-6
d_gene: -
j_gene: TRBJ2-3

CDR3aa: CASSLGQGASLKTQYF
CDR3nt: TGTGCCAGCAGCTTGGGACAGGGGGCCAGTTTGAAGACCCAGTACTTC
abundance: few
len: 16
v_gene: TRBV11-2
d_gene: TRBD1
j_gene: TRBJ2-5

CDR3aa: CARITGVQPQHF
CDR3nt: TGCGCCAGAATCACAGGGGTTCAGCCCCAGCATTTT
abundance: few
len: 12
v_gene: TRBV5-1
d_gene: TRBD1
j_gene: TRBJ1-5

CDR3aa: CASSQRSGLAKNIQYF
CDR3nt: TGTGCCAGCAGCCAAAGGAGCGGGCTAGCCAAAAACATTCAGTACTTC
abundance: -
len: 16
v_gene: TRBV14
d_gene: -
j_gene: TRBJ2-4

CDR3aa: CASSETGRKETQYF
CDR3nt: TGTGCCAGCAGTGAAACAGGGAGGAAAGAGACCCAGTACTTC
abundance: few
len: 14
v_gene: TRBV2
d_gene: -
j_gene: TRBJ2-5

CDR3aa: CASSTQVGSSYEQYF
CDR3nt: TGTGCCAGTAGTACCCAAGTGGGGAGTAGCTACGAGCAGTACTTC
abundance: few
len: 15
v_gene: TRBV19
d_gene: -
j_gene: TRBJ2-7

CDR3aa: CASSLYGENEQFF
CDR3nt: TGTGCCAGCAGTTTATATGGGGAGAATGAGCAGTTCTTC
abundance: many
len: 13
v_gene: TRBV12-3/TRBV12-4
d_gene: -
j_gene: TRBJ2-1

CDR3aa: CSAEGSVEQYF
CDR3nt: TGCAGTGCTGAGGGCAGCGTCGAGCAGTACTTC
abundance: few
len: 11
v_gene: TRBV20-1
d_gene: -
j_gene: TRBJ2-7

CDR3aa: CAGRDSFMTEAFF
CDR3nt: TGTGCCGGCCGGGACAGTTTTATGACTGAAGCTTTCTTT
abundance: many
len: 13
v_gene: TRBV10-3
d_gene: TRBD1
j_gene: TRBJ1-1

CDR3aa: CASSQTSGADTQYF
CDR3nt: TGTGCCAGCAGCCAAACTAGCGGGGCAGATACGCAGTATTTT
abundance: many
len: 14
v_gene: TRBV12-3/TRBV12-4
d_gene: TRBD2
j_gene: TRBJ2-3

CDR3aa: CASSQRSEQFF
CDR3nt: TGTGCCAGCAGTCAACGGAGTGAGCAGTTCTTC
abundance: -
len: 11
v_gene: TRBV6-2/TRBV6-3
d_gene: -
j_gene: TRBJ2-1

CDR3aa: CASSFIHNEQFF
CDR3nt: TGTGCCAGCAGCTTTATCCACAATGAGCAGTTCTTC
abundance: -
len: 12
v_gene: TRBV7-2
d_gene: -
j_gene: TRBJ2-1

CDR3aa: CASSLPGITGELFF
CDR3nt: TGTGCCAGCAGCTTACCCGGGATCACCGGGGAGCTGTTTTTT
abundance: -
len: 14
v_gene: TRBV7-9
d_gene: -
j_gene: TRBJ2-2

CDR3aa: CASSMGQRGSPLHF
CDR3nt: TGTGCCAGCAGCATGGGACAGCGGGGATCACCCCTCCACTTT
abundance: few
len: 14
v_gene: TRBV7-2
d_gene: TRBD1
j_gene: TRBJ1-6

CDR3aa: CSARGGPDSYNEQFF
CDR3nt: TGCAGTGCCCGCGGCGGGCCCGACTCCTACAATGAGCAGTTCTTC
abundance: -
len: 15
v_gene: TRBV20-1
d_gene: -
j_gene: TRBJ2-1

CDR3aa: CASSLFFGTEAFF
CDR3nt: TGTGCCAGCAGCTTGTTCTTTGGCACTGAAGCTTTCTTT
abundance: -
len: 13
v_gene: TRBV5-6
d_gene: -
j_gene: TRBJ1-1

CDR3aa: CASSLQRAQPQHF
CDR3nt: TGTGCCAGCAGTCTCCAGAGGGCTCAGCCCCAGCATTTT
abundance: few
len: 13
v_gene: TRBV27
d_gene: -
j_gene: TRBJ1-5

CDR3aa: CASSPQRRNTGELFF
CDR3nt: TGTGCCAGCAGCCCCCAGCGGAGGAACACCGGGGAGCTGTTTTTT
abundance: -
len: 15
v_gene: TRBV7-3
d_gene: -
j_gene: TRBJ2-2

CDR3aa: CASSYSLAKNIQYF
CDR3nt: TGTGCCAGCAGTTACTCGCTAGCCAAAAACATTCAGTACTTC
abundance: -
len: 14
v_gene: TRBV6-2/TRBV6-3
d_gene: -
j_gene: TRBJ2-4

CDR3aa: CASSSRLGPGELFF
CDR3nt: TGTGCCAGCAGCTCGCGACTAGGTCCCGGGGAGCTGTTTTTT
abundance: -
len: 14
v_gene: TRBV5-6
d_gene: -
j_gene: TRBJ2-2

CDR3aa: CASSQARGERSYNEQFF
CDR3nt: TGTGCCAGCAGCCAAGCCAGGGGGGAGCGTTCCTACAATGAGCAGTTCTTC
abundance: -
len: 17
v_gene: TRBV7-2
d_gene: -
j_gene: TRBJ2-1

CDR3aa: CASSLPGGSTNEQFF
CDR3nt: TGTGCCAGCAGCCTCCCGGGGGGTAGCACCAATGAGCAGTTCTTC
abundance: few
len: 15
v_gene: TRBV11-1
d_gene: TRBD2
j_gene: TRBJ2-1

CDR3aa: CASSNTRGLHTDTQYF
CDR3nt: TGTGCCAGCAGTAACACCCGGGGGCTACACACAGATACGCAGTATTTT
abundance: -
len: 16
v_gene: TRBV27
d_gene: -
j_gene: TRBJ2-3

CDR3aa: CASSATWQGLNHEQFF
CDR3nt: TGTGCCAGCTCAGCTACCTGGCAGGGGTTAAATCATGAGCAGTTCTTC
abundance: few
len: 16
v_gene: TRBV18
d_gene: -
j_gene: TRBJ2-1

CDR3aa: CASSEYGPRVTGYTF
CDR3nt: TGTGCCAGCAGTGAATATGGGCCTAGGGTTACTGGCTACACCTTC
abundance: -
len: 15
v_gene: TRBV25-1
d_gene: -
j_gene: TRBJ1-2

CDR3aa: CAISESAGGSFSTDTQYF
CDR3nt: TGTGCCATCAGTGAGTCGGCGGGGGGCTCCTTTAGCACAGATACGCAGTATTTT
abundance: -
len: 18
v_gene: TRBV10-3
d_gene: TRBD2
j_gene: TRBJ2-3

CDR3aa: CASSFTSRGDTGELFF
CDR3nt: TGTGCCAGCAGCTTCACTAGTCGAGGCGACACCGGGGAGCTGTTTTTT
abundance: once
len: 16
v_gene: TRBV7-2
d_gene: -
j_gene: TRBJ2-2

CDR3aa: CASSPQTGGFYGYTF
CDR3nt: TGTGCCAGCAGCCCGCAGACAGGGGGCTTTTATGGCTACACCTTC
abundance: few
len: 15
v_gene: TRBV14
d_gene: TRBD1
j_gene: TRBJ1-2

CDR3aa: CASRRSGDRNQPQHF
CDR3nt: TGCGCCAGCAGGCGTTCAGGGGATCGCAATCAGCCCCAGCATTTT
abundance: -
len: 15
v_gene: TRBV5-1
d_gene: -
j_gene: TRBJ1-5

CDR3aa: CASSAREQFF
CDR3nt: TGTGCCAGCAGTGCTCGGGAGCAGTTCTTC
abundance: few
len: 10
v_gene: TRBV2
d_gene: -
j_gene: TRBJ2-1

CDR3aa: CASSKARSWELTDTQYF
CDR3nt: TGTGCCAGCAGCAAAGCCCGTTCGTGGGAACTCACAGATACGCAGTATTTT
abundance: few
len: 17
v_gene: TRBV21-1
d_gene: -
j_gene: TRBJ2-3

CDR3aa: CASSDRVGVGNTEAFF
CDR3nt: TGTGCCAGCAGTGACAGGGTAGGGGTAGGGAACACTGAAGCTTTCTTT
abundance: few
len: 16
v_gene: TRBV6-1
d_gene: -
j_gene: TRBJ1-1

CDR3aa: CASSQDYGNNQPQHF
CDR3nt: TGCGCCAGCAGCCAAGATTACGGGAACAATCAGCCCCAGCATTTT
abundance: -
len: 15
v_gene: TRBV4-1
d_gene: -
j_gene: TRBJ1-5

CDR3aa: CASSAGPYYGYTF
CDR3nt: TGTGCCAGCAGCGCCGGGCCCTACTATGGCTACACCTTC
abundance: few
len: 13
v_gene: TRBV7-2
d_gene: -
j_gene: TRBJ1-2

CDR3aa: CASSVGSGHYEQYF
CDR3nt: TGTGCCAGCAGTGTGGGCAGTGGACACTACGAGCAGTACTTC
abundance: -
len: 14
v_gene: TRBV5-6
d_gene: -
j_gene: TRBJ2-7

CDR3aa: CSARAGVGSTDTQYF
CDR3nt: TGCAGTGCTAGAGCGGGGGTTGGTAGCACAGATACGCAGTATTTT
abundance: -
len: 15
v_gene: TRBV20-1
d_gene: -
j_gene: TRBJ2-3

CDR3aa: CASSFQEFNEQFF
CDR3nt: TGTGCCAGCAGTTTCCAGGAGTTCAATGAGCAGTTCTTC
abundance: many
len: 13
v_gene: TRBV6-2/TRBV6-3
d_gene: -
j_gene: TRBJ2-1

CDR3aa: CASKKGDSTDTQYF
CDR3nt: TGTGCCAGCAAGAAGGGGGACTCCACAGATACGCAGTATTTT
abundance: few
len: 14
v_gene: TRBV6-1
d_gene: -
j_gene: TRBJ2-3

CDR3aa: CASTVTLGDEQYF
CDR3nt: TGTGCCAGCACCGTGACCTTAGGCGACGAGCAGTACTTC
abundance: once
len: 13
v_gene: TRBV5-4
d_gene: -
j_gene: TRBJ2-7

CDR3aa: CASSSGLAGGRTDTQYF
CDR3nt: TGCGCCAGCAGCTCGGGACTAGCGGGGGGACGCACAGATACGCAGTATTTT
abundance: -
len: 17
v_gene: TRBV5-1
d_gene: TRBD2
j_gene: TRBJ2-3